These T cell receptor beta chains were read from a single sample in a study of identifying expanded T cells in peripheral blood. Sequenced by immunoSEQ multiplex PCR; TCRdb stores in-frame clones only, minus some. Among some 90,000 clones, roughly 86% were seen once, and the ten largest hold around 5.2%. Sequencing used blood. The receptor set was obtained from a person between 18 and 75 years old in good health. CDR3s include the opening cysteine and the closing phenylalanine or tryptophan. The order of the fields is V gene, D gene, J gene, CDR3 protein. D genes are given only for firm matches.

TRBV11-2,TRBD1,TRBJ1-5,CASSLDRGGNQPQHF
TRBV5-4,.,TRBJ1-6,CASSLWVVSPLHF
TRBV5-1,.,TRBJ2-7,CASKLSSALSYEQYF
TRBV5-1,.,TRBJ2-7,CASSLAPGVDYEQYF
TRBV18,.,TRBJ2-7,CASSPGRDEQYF
TRBV6-5,TRBD2,TRBJ2-3,CASSYGTSGGRDTQYF
TRBV6-5,.,TRBJ1-1,CASSYSVNYLNTEAFF
TRBV7-9,.,TRBJ1-2,CASSLWGGGQNYGYTF
TRBV5-8,.,TRBJ2-1,CASSLESGQFRDEQFF
TRBV6-1,TRBD1,TRBJ2-7,CASGLQGKQYF
TRBV5-1,TRBD1,TRBJ1-2,CASSLGGGGDYGYTF
TRBV19,.,TRBJ1-1,CASSIGPLREARLTEAFF
TRBV11-2,TRBD2,TRBJ2-7,CASSEGLAGGHEQYF
TRBV30,.,TRBJ2-2,CAWSRGDTGELFF
TRBV6-1,.,TRBJ1-1,CASSEAAGLSEAFF
TRBV2,.,TRBJ1-1,CASLNRRRNVNTEAFF
TRBV6-5,TRBD1,TRBJ2-3,CASSYSQTGPGTQYF
TRBV6-1,.,TRBJ1-3,CASSEVPRVDSTIYF
TRBV4-3,.,TRBJ2-3,CASSLGAGGTDTQYF
TRBV25-1,.,TRBJ1-3,CASRGPFSGNTIYF
TRBV11-2,TRBD2,TRBJ2-3,CASSSLGLAADTQYF
TRBV18,.,TRBJ1-2,CASSPQRTGYGYTF
TRBV10-3,TRBD1,TRBJ1-5,CAISEGDRGQHF
TRBV27,.,TRBJ1-5,CASSSSVRGKPQHF
TRBV6-6,.,TRBJ1-1,CASRGDRLTEAFF
TRBV5-6,.,TRBJ1-1,CASSLGRAGMNTEAFF
TRBV16,.,TRBJ2-1,CASSRQTRPSYNEQFF
TRBV6-5,.,TRBJ1-2,CASRAQGTNGYTF
TRBV25-1,.,TRBJ1-2,CASSESASGGYTF
TRBV6-5,.,TRBJ2-7,CASSHRRTTSYEQYF
TRBV7-3,.,TRBJ2-3,CASSQSIGTDTQYF
TRBV7-6,.,TRBJ2-1,CASSYREDEQFF
TRBV4-3,.,TRBJ2-7,CASSQEGNQGFYEQYF
TRBV5-6,TRBD1,TRBJ1-2,CASSVPGQYYGYTF
TRBV7-6,.,TRBJ2-7,CASSLGYTSLAGEQYF
TRBV5-4,.,TRBJ2-1,CASSPDANEQFF
TRBV6-6,.,TRBJ1-2,CASQTVNYGYTF
TRBV5-1,.,TRBJ2-2,CASSSSWAARGTGELFF
TRBV4-2,TRBD2,TRBJ2-7,CASSQEPGGTYEQYF
TRBV11-2,TRBD1,TRBJ1-4,CASSLVPPGQHTETLFF
TRBV30,.,TRBJ1-1,CAWKGRVNTEAFF
TRBV7-6,.,TRBJ2-3,CASSSSQGTDTQYF
TRBV2,.,TRBJ1-4,CASARAREEKLFF
TRBV2,.,TRBJ1-2,CAKNPDTKGLHTF
TRBV4-3,.,TRBJ1-2,CASSPTWGRGQGYTF
TRBV11-3,.,TRBJ2-2,CASSIPQGGGHQAGELFF
TRBV5-1,.,TRBJ2-5,CASSLGGEETQYF
TRBV9,TRBD2,TRBJ2-1,CASAPIGLDAEQFF